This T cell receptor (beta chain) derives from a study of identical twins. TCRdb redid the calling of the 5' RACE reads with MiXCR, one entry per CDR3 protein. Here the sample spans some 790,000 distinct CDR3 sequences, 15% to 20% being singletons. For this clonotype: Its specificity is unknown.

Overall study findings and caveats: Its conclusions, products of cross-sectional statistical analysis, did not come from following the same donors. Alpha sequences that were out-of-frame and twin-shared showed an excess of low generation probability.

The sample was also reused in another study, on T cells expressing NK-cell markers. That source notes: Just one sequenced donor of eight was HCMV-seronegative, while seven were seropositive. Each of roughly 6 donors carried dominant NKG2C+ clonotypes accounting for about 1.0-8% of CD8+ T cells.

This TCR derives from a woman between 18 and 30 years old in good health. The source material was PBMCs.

CDR3 loop: CASGLSRLPTDTQYF. CDR3 coding DNA: TGTGCTAGTGGTTTGTCGAGACTGCCGACAGATACGCAGTATTTT. The chain combines TRBV12-5 with TRBJ2-3; D call uncertain. From germline, CDR1 is LGHNT and CDR2 FRNRAP. The CDR3 runs to 15 residues. With 2 bases removed from V and 3 bases from J, the gap between germline ends came to 12 bases.